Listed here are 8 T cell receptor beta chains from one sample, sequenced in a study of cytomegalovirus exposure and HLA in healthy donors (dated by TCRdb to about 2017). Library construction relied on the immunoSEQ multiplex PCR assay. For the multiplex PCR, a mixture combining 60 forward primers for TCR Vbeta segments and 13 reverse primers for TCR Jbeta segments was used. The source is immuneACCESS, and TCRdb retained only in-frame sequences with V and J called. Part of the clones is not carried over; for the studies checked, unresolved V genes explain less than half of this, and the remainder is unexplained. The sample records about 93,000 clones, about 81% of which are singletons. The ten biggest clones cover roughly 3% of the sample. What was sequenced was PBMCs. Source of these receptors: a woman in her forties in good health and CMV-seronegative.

CDR3 amino acids: CASSLAGSRRNQPQHF. The DNA for the CDR3 is TGTGCCAGCAGCTTAGCCGGTAGCCGGAGGAATCAGCCCCAGCATTTT. V gene TRBV7-2 combines with J gene TRBJ1-5; D unclear. CDR1 is SGHTA, CDR2 FQGNSA, per germline. The CDR3 spans 16 residues. Trimming removed 0 bases at V and 4 bases at J, with 13 bases between.

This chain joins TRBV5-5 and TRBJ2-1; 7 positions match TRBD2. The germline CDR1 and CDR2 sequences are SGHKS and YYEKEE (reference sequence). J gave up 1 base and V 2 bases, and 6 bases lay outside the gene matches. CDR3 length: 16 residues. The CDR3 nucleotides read TGTGCCAGCAGCTTCCAACTAGCGCTGTCCTACAATGAGCAGTTCTTC. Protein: CASSFQLALSYNEQFF. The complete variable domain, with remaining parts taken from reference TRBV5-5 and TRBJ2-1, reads DAGVTQSPTHLIKTRGQQVTLRCSPISGHKSVSWYQQVLGQGPQFIFQYYEKEERGRGNFPDRFSARQFPNYSSELNVNALLLGDSALYLCASSFQLALSYNEQFFGPGTRLTVL.

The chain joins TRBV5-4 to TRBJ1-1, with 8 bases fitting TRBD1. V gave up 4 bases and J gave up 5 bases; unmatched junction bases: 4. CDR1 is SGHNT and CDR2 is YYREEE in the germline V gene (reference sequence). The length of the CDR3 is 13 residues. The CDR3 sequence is CASSRDRGTEAFF. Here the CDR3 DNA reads TGTGCCAGCAGCCGCGACAGGGGAACTGAAGCTTTCTTT. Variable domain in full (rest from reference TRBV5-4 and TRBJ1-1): ETGVTQSPTHLIKTRGQQVTLRCSSQSGHNTVSWYQQALGQGPQFIFQYYREEENGRGNFPPRFSGLQFPNYSSELNVNALELDDSALYLCASSRDRGTEAFFGQGTRLTVV.

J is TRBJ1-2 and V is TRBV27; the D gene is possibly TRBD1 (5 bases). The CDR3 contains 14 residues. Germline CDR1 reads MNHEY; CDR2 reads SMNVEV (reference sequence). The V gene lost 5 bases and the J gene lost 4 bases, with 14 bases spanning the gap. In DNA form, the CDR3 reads TGTGCCAGCAGTGCAGGGAGGTTGACCTATGGCTACACCTTC. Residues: CASSAGRLTYGYTF.

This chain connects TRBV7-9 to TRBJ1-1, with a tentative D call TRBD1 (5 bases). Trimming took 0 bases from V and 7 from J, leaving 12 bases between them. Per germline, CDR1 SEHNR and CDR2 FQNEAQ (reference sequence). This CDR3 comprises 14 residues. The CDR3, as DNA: TGTGCCAGCAGCTTAGCGCGGGGCGGAGATGAAGCTTTCTTT. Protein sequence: CASSLARGGDEAFF.

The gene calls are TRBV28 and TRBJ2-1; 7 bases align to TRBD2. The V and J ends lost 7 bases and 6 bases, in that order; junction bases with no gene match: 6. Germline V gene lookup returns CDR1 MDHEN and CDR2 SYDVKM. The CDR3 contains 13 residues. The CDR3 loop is CASKMPGGNEQFF. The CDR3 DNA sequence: TGTGCCAGCAAGATGCCGGGGGGCAATGAGCAGTTCTTC.

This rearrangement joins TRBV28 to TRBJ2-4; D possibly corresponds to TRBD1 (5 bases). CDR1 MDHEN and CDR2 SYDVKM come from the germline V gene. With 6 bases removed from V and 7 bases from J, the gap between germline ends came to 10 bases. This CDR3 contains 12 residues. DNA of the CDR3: TGTGCCAGCAGGTTCGCAGGGAACATTCAGTACTTC. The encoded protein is CASRFAGNIQYF.

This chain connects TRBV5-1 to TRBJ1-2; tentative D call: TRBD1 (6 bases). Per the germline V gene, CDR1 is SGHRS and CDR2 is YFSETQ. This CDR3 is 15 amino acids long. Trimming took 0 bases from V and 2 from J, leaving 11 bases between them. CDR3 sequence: CASSLGEGVNYGYTF. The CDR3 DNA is TGCGCCAGCAGCTTGGGTGAGGGGGTGAACTATGGCTACACCTTC.